The 11 T cell receptor beta chains reported below all come from one sample, sequenced in a study of graft-versus-host responses after intestinal transplantation. Only in-frame clones appear in the TCRdb table, and some are missing; sequencing was by immunoSEQ multiplex PCR. The sample yields approximately 90,000 clones, 88% seen once. These receptors have no known antigen. The sample here was unstimulated CD4+ T cells sorted from spleen or lymph node cells, taken before transplant. These receptors all stem from a human donor who was the organ donor for an intestinal transplant.

The chain couples TRBV5-4 to TRBJ1-1; no reliable D call. The CDR3 has 14 amino acids. The germline gives CDR1 SGHNT, CDR2 YYREEE (reference sequence). Deletions cut 0 bases from V and 4 bases from J, with 10 bases between. CDR3 sequence: CASSLESGGTEAFF. In nucleotides, the CDR3 is TGTGCCAGCAGCTTGGAGTCGGGTGGCACTGAAGCTTTCTTT.

The chain recombines TRBV15 with TRBJ2-5, with D uncertain. CDR1 is LNHNV and CDR2 is YYDKDF in the germline V gene (reference sequence). V was clipped by 1 base and J by 3 bases, with 18 bases between them. The length of the CDR3 is 17 residues. The CDR3 nucleotides are TGTGCCACCAGCAGAGCCATCCTGACCGGCGGTAAAGAGACCCAGTACTTC. Amino acids: CATSRAILTGGKETQYF.

The rearrangement joins TRBV9 to TRBJ2-5; D is possibly TRBD2 (6 bases). The CDR3 totals 16 residues. The V gene's germline CDR1 is SGDLS and CDR2 YYNGEE. V was clipped by 1 base and J by 2 bases, with 15 bases between them. CDR3 sequence (DNA): TGTGCCAGCAGCGTATCCCGTTCCGGGGGACAAGAGACCCAGTACTTC. It encodes CASSVSRSGGQETQYF. The whole variable domain, remainder taken from reference TRBV9 and TRBJ2-5, is DSGVTQTPKHLITATGQRVTLRCSPRSGDLSVYWYQQSLDQGLQFLIQYYNGEERAKGNILERFSAQQFPDLHSELNLSSLELGDSALYFCASSVSRSGGQETQYFGPGTRLLVL.

The J gene is TRBJ2-7, the V gene TRBV5-4; TRBD2 is a possible D gene (6 bases). Germline CDR1 and CDR2: SGHNT and YYREEE (reference sequence). The V and J ends lost 4 bases and 1 base respectively, with 24 bases between them. The CDR3 consists of 18 residues. This CDR3 is CASSQGVGGEPKSYEQYF. CDR3 coding DNA: TGTGCCAGCAGCCAAGGAGTCGGAGGGGAACCAAAGTCCTACGAGCAGTACTTC.

This clone was observed a handful of times. This rearrangement joins TRBV4-1 to TRBJ1-2; 11 bases align to TRBD1. CDR1 is MGHRA and CDR2 is YSYEKL in the germline V gene. The junction had 5 bases not matched to a gene; V was cut back by 0 bases and J by 11 bases. The CDR3 extends over 14 amino acids. CDR3 sequence (DNA): TGCGCCAGCAGCCAAGATTGGGGGACAGGGGGGTACACCTTC. The encoded protein is CASSQDWGTGGYTF.

This sequence joins TRBV4-2 and TRBJ2-7; weak D call: TRBD1 (5 bases). With 0 bases removed from V and 0 bases from J, the gap between germline ends came to 12 bases. Per germline, CDR1 LGHNA and CDR2 YNFKEQ. The length of the CDR3 is 16 residues. The CDR3 spells CASSQEVAGYSYEQYF. The DNA of the CDR3 is TGTGCCAGCAGCCAAGAGGTGGCAGGGTACTCCTACGAGCAGTACTTC.

This chain uses TRBV25-1 with TRBJ1-2; 8 bases fit TRBD1. In germline, CDR1 is MGHDK, CDR2 SYGVNS. J was trimmed by 8 bases and V by 2 bases; bases with no gene match: 7. There are 14 residues in the CDR3. CDR3 in amino acids: CASSEPNRGEGYTF. CDR3 bases: TGTGCCAGCAGTGAACCCAACAGGGGGGAAGGCTACACCTTC.

The chain carries TRBV7-6 and TRBJ2-1, with 7 bases aligning to TRBD1. The germline gives CDR1 SGHVS, CDR2 FNYEAQ. The CDR3 consists of 18 residues. With V trimmed by 5 bases and J by 0 bases, 13 bases remained unmatched. This CDR3 reads CASSPVGGRRSSYNEQFF. For the CDR3, the DNA is TGTGCCAGCAGCCCGGTAGGGGGCAGGCGAAGCTCCTACAATGAGCAGTTCTTC.

The rearrangement uses TRBV9 and TRBJ2-1, with 14 bases matching TRBD2. This CDR3 spans 19 amino acids. V was pared by 0 bases and J by 4 bases, with 9 bases of the junction left unmatched. Germline V gives CDR1 SGDLS, CDR2 YYNGEE. The CDR3 spells CASSVGSTSGGAGYNEQFF. The CDR3 nucleotides are TGTGCCAGCAGCGTAGGGTCGACTAGCGGGGGGGCAGGGTACAATGAGCAGTTCTTC.

DNA for the CDR3: TGTGCCAGCAATCTAAAAGGGGGACAGCAGAACACTGAAGCTTTCTTT. The encoded protein is CASNLKGGQQNTEAFF. V is TRBV7-9 and J is TRBJ1-1, with 7 bases aligning to TRBD1. Per germline, CDR1 SEHNR and CDR2 FQNEAQ (reference sequence). The CDR3 has 16 amino acids. J gave up 1 base and V 7 bases, and 12 bases lay outside the gene matches.

This chain uses TRBV6-5 with TRBJ1-4; D is unresolved. Between the trimmed V and J ends, which lost 6 bases and 5 bases, there was a span of 13 bases. This CDR3 spans 14 amino acids. The germline gives CDR1 MNHEY, CDR2 SVGAGI. CDR3 sequence: CASSDDRRNEKLFF. CDR3 coding DNA: TGTGCCAGCAGCGACGACCGGAGGAATGAAAAACTGTTTTTT.